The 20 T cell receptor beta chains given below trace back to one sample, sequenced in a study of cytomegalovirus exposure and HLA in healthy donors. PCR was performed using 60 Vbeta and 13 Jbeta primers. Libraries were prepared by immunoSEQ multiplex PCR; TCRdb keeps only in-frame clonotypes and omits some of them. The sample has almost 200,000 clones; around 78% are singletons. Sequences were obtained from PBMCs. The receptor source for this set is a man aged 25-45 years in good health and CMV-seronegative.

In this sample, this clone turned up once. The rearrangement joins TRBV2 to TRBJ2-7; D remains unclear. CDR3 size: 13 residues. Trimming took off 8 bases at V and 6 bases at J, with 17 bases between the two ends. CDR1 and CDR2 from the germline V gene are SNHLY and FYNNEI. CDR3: CASRPDSLLEQYF. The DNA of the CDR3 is TGTGCCAGCCGTCCTGACTCTCTCCTCGAGCAGTACTTC.

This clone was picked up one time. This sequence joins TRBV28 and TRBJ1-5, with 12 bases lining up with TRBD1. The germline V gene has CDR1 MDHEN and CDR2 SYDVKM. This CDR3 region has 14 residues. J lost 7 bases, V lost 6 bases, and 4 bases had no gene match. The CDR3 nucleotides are TGTGCCAGCAGGGGGACAGGGGGCTGGCAGCCCCAGCATTTT. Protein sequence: CASRGTGGWQPQHF. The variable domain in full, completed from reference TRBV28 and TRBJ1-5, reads DVKVTQSSRYLVKRTGEKVFLECVQDMDHENMFWYRQDPGLGLRLIYFSYDVKMKEKGDIPEGYSVSREKKERFSLILESASTNQTSMYLCASRGTGGWQPQHFGDGTRLSIL.

The CDR3 DNA follows: TGTGCCAGCAGTTTGGGCCGGGACAGGTACTACGAGCAGTACTTC. Its protein is CASSLGRDRYYEQYF. The chain combines TRBV27 with TRBJ2-7; 8 positions match TRBD1. Per the germline V gene, CDR1 is MNHEY and CDR2 is SMNVEV (reference sequence). Losses at the gene ends were 3 bases for V and 3 bases for J; bases not matched to a gene: 7. The CDR3 totals 15 residues.

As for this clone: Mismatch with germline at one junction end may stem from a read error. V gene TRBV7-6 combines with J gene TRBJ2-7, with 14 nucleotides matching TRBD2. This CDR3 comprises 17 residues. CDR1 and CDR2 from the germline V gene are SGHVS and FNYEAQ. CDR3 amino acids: CASSFPGTSGSDYEQCF. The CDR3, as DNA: TGTGCCAGCAGCTTCCCCGGGACTAGCGGGAGTGACTACGAGCAGTGCTTC.

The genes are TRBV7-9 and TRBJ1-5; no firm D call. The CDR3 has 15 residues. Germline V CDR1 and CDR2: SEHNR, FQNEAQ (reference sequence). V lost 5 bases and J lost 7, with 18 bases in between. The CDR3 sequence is CASSVDSGLGQPQHF. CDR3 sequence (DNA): TGTGCCAGCAGCGTCGACTCGGGGTTGGGACAGCCCCAGCATTTT.

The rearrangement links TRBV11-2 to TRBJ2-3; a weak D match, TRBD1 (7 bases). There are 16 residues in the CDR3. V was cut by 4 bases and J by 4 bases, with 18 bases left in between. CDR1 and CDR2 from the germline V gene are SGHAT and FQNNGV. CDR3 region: CASSSVAQGGSDTQYF. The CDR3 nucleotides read TGTGCCAGCAGCTCCGTGGCGCAGGGGGGTTCAGATACGCAGTATTTT.

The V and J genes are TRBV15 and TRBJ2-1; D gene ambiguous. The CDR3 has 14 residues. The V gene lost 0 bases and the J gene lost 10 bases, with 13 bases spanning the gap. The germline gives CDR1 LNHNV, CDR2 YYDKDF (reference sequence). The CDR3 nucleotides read TGTGCCACCAGCAGAGACTTAATCTACCCGGAGCAGTTCTTC. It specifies CATSRDLIYPEQFF.

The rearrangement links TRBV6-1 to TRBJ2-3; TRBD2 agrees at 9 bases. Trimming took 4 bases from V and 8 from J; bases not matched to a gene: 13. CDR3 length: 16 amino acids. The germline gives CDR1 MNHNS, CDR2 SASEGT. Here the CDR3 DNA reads TGTGCCAGCAGTGGTCCCGGGACTAGCCCCCGCATTACGCAGTATTTT. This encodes CASSGPGTSPRITQYF.

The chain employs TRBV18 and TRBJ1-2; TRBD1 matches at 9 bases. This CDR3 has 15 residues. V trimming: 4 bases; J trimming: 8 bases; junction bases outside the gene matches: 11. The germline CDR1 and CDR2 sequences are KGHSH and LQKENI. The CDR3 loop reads CASSQSRDREGGYTF. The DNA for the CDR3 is TGTGCCAGCTCACAGTCCCGGGACAGGGAGGGCGGCTACACCTTC.

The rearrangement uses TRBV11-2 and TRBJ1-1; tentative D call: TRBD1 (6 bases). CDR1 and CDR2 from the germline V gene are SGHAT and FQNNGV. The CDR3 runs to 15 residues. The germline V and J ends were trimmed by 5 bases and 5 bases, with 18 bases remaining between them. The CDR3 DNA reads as TGTGCCAGCAGCCTGAGGGGGGGGCCTGGAACTGAAGCTTTCTTT. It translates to CASSLRGGPGTEAFF. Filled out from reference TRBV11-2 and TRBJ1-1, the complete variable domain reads EAGVAQSPRYKIIEKRQSVAFWCNPISGHATLYWYQQILGQGPKLLIQFQNNGVVDDSQLPKDRFSAERLKGVDSTLKIQPAKLEDSAVYLCASSLRGGPGTEAFFGQGTRLTVV.

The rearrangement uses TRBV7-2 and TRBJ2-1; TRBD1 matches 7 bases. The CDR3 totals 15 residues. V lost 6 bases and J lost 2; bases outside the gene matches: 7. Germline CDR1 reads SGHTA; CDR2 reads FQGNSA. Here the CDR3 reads CASRPGTVAYNEQFF. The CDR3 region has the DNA TGTGCCAGCAGGCCCGGGACAGTAGCCTACAATGAGCAGTTCTTC.

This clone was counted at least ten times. The CDR3 here is CASSLGLAGNNQETQYF. CDR3 nucleotides: TGCGCCAGCAGCTTGGGACTAGCGGGTAATAATCAAGAGACCCAGTACTTC. V and J are TRBV5-1 and TRBJ2-5, with TRBD2 matching over 10 bases. Germline V gene data show CDR1 as SGHRS and CDR2 as YFSETQ. V gave up 0 bases and J gave up 2 bases; unmatched junction bases: 7. The CDR3 is made up of 17 amino acids.

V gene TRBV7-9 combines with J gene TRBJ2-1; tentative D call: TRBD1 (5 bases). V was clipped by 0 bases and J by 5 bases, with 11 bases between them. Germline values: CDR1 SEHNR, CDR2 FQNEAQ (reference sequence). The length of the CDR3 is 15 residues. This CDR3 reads CASSLAGRANNEQFF. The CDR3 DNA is TGTGCCAGCAGCTTAGCGGGCAGGGCTAACAATGAGCAGTTCTTC.

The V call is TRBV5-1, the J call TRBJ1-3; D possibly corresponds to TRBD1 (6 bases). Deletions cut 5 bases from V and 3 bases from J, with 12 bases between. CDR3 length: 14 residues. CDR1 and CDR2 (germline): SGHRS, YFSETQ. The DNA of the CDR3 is TGCGCCAGCAGAGAAGGGGGTTATGGAAACACCATATATTTT. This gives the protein CASREGGYGNTIYF.

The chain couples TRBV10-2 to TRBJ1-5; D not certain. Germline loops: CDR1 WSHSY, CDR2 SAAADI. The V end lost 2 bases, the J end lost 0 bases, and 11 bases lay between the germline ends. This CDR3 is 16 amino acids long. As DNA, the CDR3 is TGCGCCAGCAGTGAGACGAGCGTGAATAGCAATCAGCCCCAGCATTTT. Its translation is CASSETSVNSNQPQHF.

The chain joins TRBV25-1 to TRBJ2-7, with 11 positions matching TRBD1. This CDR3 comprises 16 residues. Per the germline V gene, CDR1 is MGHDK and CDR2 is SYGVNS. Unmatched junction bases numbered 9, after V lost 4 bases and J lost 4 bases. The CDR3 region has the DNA TGTGCCAGCAGTGGGGGGACAGGGGGTCCCCATTACGAGCAGTACTTC. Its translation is CASSGGTGGPHYEQYF.

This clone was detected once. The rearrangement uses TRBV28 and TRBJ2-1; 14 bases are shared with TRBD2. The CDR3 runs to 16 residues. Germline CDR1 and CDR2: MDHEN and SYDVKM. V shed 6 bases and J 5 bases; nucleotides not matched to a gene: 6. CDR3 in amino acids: CASRGLAGARDNEQFF. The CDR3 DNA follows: TGTGCCAGCAGGGGACTAGCGGGAGCTCGCGACAATGAGCAGTTCTTC.

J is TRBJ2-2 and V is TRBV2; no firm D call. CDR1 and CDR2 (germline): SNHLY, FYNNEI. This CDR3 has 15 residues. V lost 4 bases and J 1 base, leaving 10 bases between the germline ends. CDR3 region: CASSGFAVNTGELFF. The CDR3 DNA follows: TGTGCCAGCAGTGGTTTTGCGGTGAACACCGGGGAGCTGTTTTTT.

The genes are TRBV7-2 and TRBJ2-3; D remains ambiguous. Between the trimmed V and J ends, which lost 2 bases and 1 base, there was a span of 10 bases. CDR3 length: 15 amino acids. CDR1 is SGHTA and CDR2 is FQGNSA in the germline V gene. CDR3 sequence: CASSLRRYGTDTQYF. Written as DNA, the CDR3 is TGTGCCAGCAGCTTACGCCGCTACGGCACAGATACGCAGTATTTT. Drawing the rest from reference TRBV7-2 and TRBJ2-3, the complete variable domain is GAGVSQSPSNKVTEKGKDVELRCDPISGHTALYWYRQSLGQGLEFLIYFQGNSAPDKSGLPSDRFSAERTGGSVSTLTIQRTQQEDSAVYLCASSLRRYGTDTQYFGPGTRLTVL.

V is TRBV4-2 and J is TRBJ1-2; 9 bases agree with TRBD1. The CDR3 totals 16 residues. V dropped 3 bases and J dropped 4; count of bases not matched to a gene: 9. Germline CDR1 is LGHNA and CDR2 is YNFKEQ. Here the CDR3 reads CASSQLGDRVGYGYTF. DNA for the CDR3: TGTGCCAGCAGCCAGCTAGGGGACAGGGTCGGCTATGGCTACACCTTC.